These 31 T cell receptor beta chains share one sample of origin, sequenced in a study of blood T cells in healthy people across ages. A J-beta primer mix and a sample-barcoded 5' primer were used in a second PCR of roughly 7 to 12 cycles. One entry per CDR3 protein results from TCRdb running MiXCR on the 5' RACE reads. The sample carries roughly 900,000 distinct CDR3 sequences, roughly 48% recorded once. The sequenced material came from blood. Receptors were obtained from a man between 25 and 39 years old in good health.

The chain couples TRBV20-1 to TRBJ1-1; 8 nucleotides line up with TRBD1. Losses at the gene ends were 2 bases for V and 1 base for J; bases not matched to a gene: 3. This CDR3 has 14 amino acids. Germline CDR1 reads DFQATT; CDR2 reads SNEGSKA (reference sequence). The CDR3: CSARQGAGNTEAFF. CDR3 DNA sequence: TGCAGTGCTAGACAGGGGGCCGGGAACACTGAAGCTTTCTTT.

The chain uses TRBV20-1 and TRBJ1-6; D perhaps matches TRBD1 (5 bases). V was trimmed by 1 base and J by 2 bases, leaving 9 bases between them. The germline V gene has CDR1 DFQATT and CDR2 SNEGSKA (reference sequence). The length of the CDR3 is 15 residues. In DNA, the CDR3 is TGCAGTGCTAGAGTCGGGGGGGCCTATAATTCACCCCTCCACTTT. Amino acids: CSARVGGAYNSPLHF.

This clonotype was recorded once. J is TRBJ1-1 and V is TRBV6-5, with TRBD1 as a possible D gene (6 bases). V dropped 2 bases and J dropped 10 bases, with 14 bases sitting between them. Germline values: CDR1 MNHEY, CDR2 SVGAGI. The CDR3 is 13 residues long. CDR3 sequence: CASSYGTRSAAFF. In nucleotides, the CDR3 is TGTGCCAGCAGTTACGGGACACGCTCGGCAGCTTTCTTT.

The sample holds a few counts of this clonotype. The rearrangement links TRBV18 to TRBJ2-3; 13 bases match TRBD2. Unmatched junction bases numbered 11, after V lost 3 bases and J lost 5 bases. The CDR3 contains 18 residues. The germline CDR1 and CDR2 sequences are KGHSH and LQKENI. CDR3 in amino acids: CASSPLIPGTSGEDTQYF. The DNA for the CDR3 is TGTGCCAGCTCACCGCTCATCCCAGGGACTAGCGGGGAAGATACGCAGTATTTT.

There are a few counts of this clonotype. This may stem from a read error, because a much larger clone lies one nucleotide away. This rearrangement joins TRBV5-1 to TRBJ2-1; 8 nucleotides agree with TRBD2. J was trimmed by 8 bases and V by 4 bases; bases with no gene match: 14. The CDR3 loop spans 16 amino acids. CDR1 is SGHRS and CDR2 is YFSETQ in the germline V gene. As DNA, the CDR3 is TGCGCCAGCAGCCTTAACACTTGCGGGGGGAGGGATGAGCAGTTCTTC. It specifies CASSLNTCGGRDEQFF.

The chain carries TRBV6-5 and TRBJ2-7; unclear D gene. The CDR3 length is 14 residues. Per the germline V gene, CDR1 is MNHEY and CDR2 is SVGAGI. V was clipped by 0 bases and J by 4 bases, with 10 bases between them. CDR3 sequence (DNA): TGTGCCAGCAGTTACTCGAGTAGCATGTACGAGCAGTACTTC. It encodes CASSYSSSMYEQYF.

The chain couples TRBV29-1 to TRBJ2-3; TRBD1 matches 8 bases. The CDR3 contains 13 residues. With 5 bases clipped from V and 4 bases from J, the junction kept 5 bases outside the gene matches. Germline CDR1 SQVTM, CDR2 ANQGSEA. Here the CDR3 DNA reads TGCAGCGTTTGGGGACAGGACGCAGATACGCAGTATTTT. Amino acids: CSVWGQDADTQYF.

The rearrangement uses TRBV10-3 and TRBJ2-3; D call uncertain. Germline values: CDR1 ENHRY, CDR2 SYGVKD. Trimming took 4 bases from V and 2 from J, leaving 13 bases between them. The CDR3 runs 15 residues. In DNA form, the CDR3 reads TGTGCCATCAGTGTTAAAACAGTAGTCACAGATACGCAGTATTTT. Amino acids: CAISVKTVVTDTQYF.

This clonotype was seen a handful of times. This chain uses TRBV7-9 with TRBJ1-2, with 7 nucleotides matching TRBD1. CDR1 and CDR2 from the germline V gene are SEHNR and FQNEAQ (reference sequence). Trimming cost V 7 bases and J 0 bases; bases outside gene matches: 8. The CDR3 runs 15 residues. CDR3: CASTRDRVANYGYTF. As DNA, the CDR3 is TGTGCCAGCACCAGAGACAGGGTGGCTAACTATGGCTACACCTTC.

This chain links TRBV30 with TRBJ1-2; D might be TRBD1 (6 bases). The V and J ends lost 1 base and 3 bases respectively, with 9 bases between them. Germline CDR1 reads GTSNPN; CDR2 reads SVGIG (reference sequence). The CDR3 totals 13 residues. The CDR3 protein is CAWSARTDYGYTF. In nucleotides, the CDR3 is TGTGCCTGGAGTGCCCGGACAGACTATGGCTACACCTTC. Full variable domain (remainder filled in from reference TRBV30 and TRBJ1-2): SQTIHQWPATLVQPVGSPLSLECTVEGTSNPNLYWYRQAAGRGLQLLFYSVGIGQISSEVPQNLSASRPQDRQFILSSKKLLLSDSGFYLCAWSARTDYGYTFGSGTRLTVV.

This sequence joins TRBV21-1 and TRBJ1-5; the table names TRBD1, a call not compared with the DNA. TRBV21-1 is a known pseudogene. CDR3 size: 19 residues. CDR3 sequence: CASSFSSPGAGDSNQPQHF. CDR3 nucleotide sequence: TGTGCCAGCAGCTTTAGTTCGCCGGGGGCTGGGGATAGCAATCAGCCCCAGCATTTT.

The genes are TRBV12-3 or TRBV12-4 and TRBJ2-7, with D unresolved. The CDR3 length is 14 residues. The V and J ends lost 8 bases and 2 bases respectively, with 16 bases between them. Written as DNA, the CDR3 is TGTGCCAGCTCACGGAAGGTTGCCCCCTACGAGCAGTACTTC. This sequence encodes CASSRKVAPYEQYF.

The V gene is TRBV7-9, the J gene TRBJ2-6; D is possibly TRBD1 (6 bases). The CDR3 extends over 18 amino acids. CDR1 and CDR2 from the germline V gene are SEHNR and FQNEAQ (reference sequence). Trimming took off 5 bases at V and 0 bases at J, with 17 bases between the two ends. The CDR3 DNA sequence: TGTGCCAGCAGCGTGGGCTCGGGACAAATCTCTGGGGCCAACGTCCTGACTTTC. Its protein is CASSVGSGQISGANVLTF.

The V and J genes are TRBV29-1 and TRBJ2-3, with 9 bases lining up with TRBD2. V dropped 3 bases and J dropped 0; count of bases not matched to a gene: 7. Germline CDR1 and CDR2: SQVTM and ANQGSEA. This CDR3 is 16 amino acids long. This CDR3 reads CSVEIAGDPSTDTQYF. In DNA form, the CDR3 reads TGCAGCGTTGAGATAGCGGGGGACCCTAGCACAGATACGCAGTATTTT.

This rearrangement joins TRBV29-1 to TRBJ2-1; tentative D call: TRBD2 (7 bases). The CDR3 extends over 13 amino acids. CDR1 and CDR2 (germline): SQVTM, ANQGSEA. In DNA, the CDR3 is TGCAGTGCGTCGGGGGGCAACCACAATGAGCAGTTCTTC. Translation: CSASGGNHNEQFF.

The chain uses TRBV11-2 and TRBJ1-4; D is perhaps TRBD1 (6 bases). CDR1 is SGHAT, CDR2 FQNNGV, per germline. The ends were cut back, 0 bases at V and 7 bases at J, with 12 bases in the middle. The CDR3 spans 15 residues. The CDR3 loop reads CASSLDGQGGEKLFF. In nucleotides, the CDR3 is TGTGCCAGCAGCTTAGATGGACAAGGGGGTGAAAAACTGTTTTTT.

The rearrangement uses TRBV5-5 and TRBJ1-1; no definite D call. The germline V and J ends were trimmed by 0 bases and 0 bases, with 9 bases remaining between them. There are 15 residues in the CDR3. The germline V gene encodes CDR1 SGHKS and CDR2 YYEKEE (reference sequence). In nucleotides, the CDR3 is TGTGCCAGCAGCTTGGGTGACGGACTGAACACTGAAGCTTTCTTT. It translates to CASSLGDGLNTEAFF.

The CDR3 DNA sequence: TGTGCCATCAGTGATCAGGGGGCGAGCAATCAGCCCCAGCATTTT. Protein product: CAISDQGASNQPQHF. The chain recombines TRBV10-3 with TRBJ1-5; 8 positions match TRBD1. Germline CDR1 reads ENHRY; CDR2 reads SYGVKD. CDR3 length equals 15 residues. Losses at the gene ends were 3 bases for V and 1 base for J; bases not matched to a gene: 2.

V gene TRBV27 combines with J gene TRBJ2-7; D remains unclear. Germline CDR1 reads MNHEY; CDR2 reads SMNVEV (reference sequence). The CDR3 loop spans 13 amino acids. The germline V and J ends were trimmed by 6 bases and 7 bases, with 16 bases remaining between them. The chain's CDR3 is CASSSQGGPEQYF. The CDR3 DNA is TGTGCCAGCAGCTCCCAAGGTGGGCCAGAGCAGTACTTC.

The chain uses TRBV12-3 or TRBV12-4 and TRBJ2-1, with 7 bases that match TRBD2. The CDR3 contains 16 residues. The trim removed 6 bases at V and 8 bases at J, leaving 16 bases unmatched. CDR3 bases: TGTGCCAGCAGCACCATAGCACTGACTAGCCACGATGAGCAGTTCTTC. Protein product: CASSTIALTSHDEQFF.

This chain links TRBV7-2 with TRBJ1-5, with a weak D call TRBD1 (6 bases). This CDR3 comprises 15 residues. Germline assignment: CDR1 SGHTA and CDR2 FQGNSA. V lost 1 base and J 6 bases, leaving 13 bases between the germline ends. CDR3 nucleotide sequence: TGTGCCAGCAGCTTAGAAACGGGGGCCGGTCAGCCCCAGCATTTT. The encoded protein is CASSLETGAGQPQHF.

This clonotype was found many times. The chain has TRBV20-1 and TRBJ2-1, with D tentatively TRBD1 (6 bases). The CDR3 length is 11 residues. The germline V and J ends were trimmed by 5 bases and 9 bases, with 11 bases remaining between them. Germline CDR1 and CDR2: DFQATT and SNEGSKA (reference sequence). CDR3 coding DNA: TGCAGTGCTTACCGAGGGGGTGAGCAGTTCTTC. This sequence encodes CSAYRGGEQFF.

A word on this clonotype: A much larger clone differs by one base, so this may be a read error. The chain joins TRBV7-2 to TRBJ1-5, with no clear D. Germline CDR1 reads SGHTA; CDR2 reads FQGNSA. The CDR3 has 13 amino acids. The CDR3 DNA is TGTGCCAGCAGCCCGCGTGGGTTTCAGTCCCAGCATTTT. Its protein is CASSPRGFQSQHF.

The rearrangement links TRBV6-6 to TRBJ2-3, with D possibly matching TRBD1 (6 bases). Germline assignment: CDR1 MNHNY and CDR2 SVGAGI (reference sequence). Trimming cost V 2 bases and J 0 bases, with 12 bases left between them. The CDR3 extends over 16 amino acids. The CDR3 sequence: CASSYRTATSTDTQYF. Here the CDR3 DNA reads TGTGCCAGCAGTTACCGGACAGCTACTAGCACAGATACGCAGTATTTT.

The CDR3 DNA follows: TGTGCCAGCAGCTTGGGTTTAACTAATGAAAAACTGTTTTTT. Its protein is CASSLGLTNEKLFF. The chain combines TRBV28 with TRBJ1-4; D is uncertain. The length of the CDR3 is 14 residues. Trimming removed 6 bases at V and 1 base at J, with 9 bases between. The germline gives CDR1 MDHEN, CDR2 SYDVKM.

V is TRBV6-5 and J is TRBJ1-1, with a tentative D call TRBD1 (6 bases). The CDR3 is 13 amino acids. In germline, CDR1 is MNHEY, CDR2 SVGAGI. The V end was cut by 5 bases, the J end by 5 bases, with 12 bases between. The CDR3 spells CASSDPGTTEAFF. CDR3 nucleotide sequence: TGTGCCAGCAGTGACCCGGGGACAACTGAAGCTTTCTTT.

The chain recombines TRBV12-3 or TRBV12-4 with TRBJ2-6; D perhaps matches TRBD1 (5 bases). The CDR3 totals 14 residues. V was trimmed by 6 bases and J by 2 bases, leaving 8 bases between them. CDR3 nucleotide sequence: TGTGCCAGCAGCAGGGATCCTGGGGCCAACGTCCTGACTTTC. Amino acids: CASSRDPGANVLTF.

The V and J genes are TRBV5-1 and TRBJ2-1, with D uncertain. This CDR3 region has 16 residues. Trimming took off 4 bases at V and 2 bases at J, with 16 bases between the two ends. Germline assignment: CDR1 SGHRS and CDR2 YFSETQ. The chain's CDR3 is CASSRAVRTTYNEQFF. The CDR3 DNA follows: TGCGCCAGCAGCCGGGCGGTCAGGACCACCTACAATGAGCAGTTCTTC.

A single count supports this clonotype. The chain recombines TRBV7-8 with TRBJ2-7; 7 nucleotides agree with TRBD1. The germline V gene encodes CDR1 SGHVS and CDR2 FQNEAQ. The CDR3 is 16 amino acids. V shed 5 bases, J shed 1 base, and the junction held 11 bases outside the gene matches. CDR3 coding DNA: TGTGCCAGCAGCGAAGATTCGGGACAGCCGTCCTACGAGCAGTACTTC. It codes for CASSEDSGQPSYEQYF.

V and J are TRBV15 and TRBJ2-5; D not resolved. The CDR3 extends over 14 amino acids. Germline CDR1 and CDR2: LNHNV and YYDKDF (reference sequence). The V gene lost 0 bases and the J gene lost 4 bases, with 9 bases spanning the gap. The DNA of the CDR3 is TGTGCCACCAGCAGAGATCGCGCCTCAGAGACCCAGTACTTC. It is translated as CATSRDRASETQYF.

Notes on this clonotype: At one end, the junction sequence differs from germline, possibly due to a read error. V gene TRBV27 combines with J gene TRBJ1-2; D is unclear. The CDR3 sequence is 12 residues long. Germline V gene sequence: CDR1 MNHEY, CDR2 SMNVEV (reference sequence). The CDR3 DNA sequence: TGCGCAAGCGGGAGGCCCCTCTATGGCTACACCTTC. It yields the protein CASGRPLYGYTF.